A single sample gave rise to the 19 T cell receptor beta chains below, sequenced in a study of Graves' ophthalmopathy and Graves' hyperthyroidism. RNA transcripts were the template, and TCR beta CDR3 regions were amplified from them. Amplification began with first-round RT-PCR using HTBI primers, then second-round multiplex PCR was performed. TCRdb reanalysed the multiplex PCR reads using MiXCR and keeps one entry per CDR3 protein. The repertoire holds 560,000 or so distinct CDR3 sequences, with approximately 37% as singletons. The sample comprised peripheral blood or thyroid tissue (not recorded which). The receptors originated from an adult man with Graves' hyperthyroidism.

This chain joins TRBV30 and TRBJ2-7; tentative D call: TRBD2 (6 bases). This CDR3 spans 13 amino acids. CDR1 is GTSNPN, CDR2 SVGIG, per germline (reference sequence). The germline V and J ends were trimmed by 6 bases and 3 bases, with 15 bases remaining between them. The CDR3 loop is CACVGTLNYEQYF. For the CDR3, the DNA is TGTGCCTGCGTAGGGACTCTCAACTACGAGCAGTACTTC.

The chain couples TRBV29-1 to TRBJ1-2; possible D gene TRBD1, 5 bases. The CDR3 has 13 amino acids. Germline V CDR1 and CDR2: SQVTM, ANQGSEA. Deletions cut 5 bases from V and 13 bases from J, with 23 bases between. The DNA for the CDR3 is TGCAGCGTTTTAGAAGGTCGGGACTATGGCAGCACCTTC. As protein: CSVLEGRDYGSTF.

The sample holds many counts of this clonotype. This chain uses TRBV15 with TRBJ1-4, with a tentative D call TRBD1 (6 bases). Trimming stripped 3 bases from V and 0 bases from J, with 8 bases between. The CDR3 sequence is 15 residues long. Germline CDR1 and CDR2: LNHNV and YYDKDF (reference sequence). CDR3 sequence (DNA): TGTGCCACCAGCAGCACAGGGCCAACTAATGAAAAACTGTTTTTT. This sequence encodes CATSSTGPTNEKLFF.

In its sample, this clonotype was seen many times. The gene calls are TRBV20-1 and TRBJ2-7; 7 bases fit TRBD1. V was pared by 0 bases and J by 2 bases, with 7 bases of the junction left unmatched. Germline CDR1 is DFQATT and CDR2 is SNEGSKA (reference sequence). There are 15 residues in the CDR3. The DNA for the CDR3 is TGCAGTGCTAGAGATGGGGGACAGATCACCTACGAGCAGTACTTC. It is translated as CSARDGGQITYEQYF.

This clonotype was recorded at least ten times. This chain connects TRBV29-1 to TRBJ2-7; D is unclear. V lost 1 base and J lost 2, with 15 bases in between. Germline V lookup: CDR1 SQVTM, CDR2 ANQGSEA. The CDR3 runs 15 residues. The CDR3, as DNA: TGCAGCGTTGAAGGCAATGTCCGGACCGCCTACGAGCAGTACTTC. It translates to CSVEGNVRTAYEQYF.

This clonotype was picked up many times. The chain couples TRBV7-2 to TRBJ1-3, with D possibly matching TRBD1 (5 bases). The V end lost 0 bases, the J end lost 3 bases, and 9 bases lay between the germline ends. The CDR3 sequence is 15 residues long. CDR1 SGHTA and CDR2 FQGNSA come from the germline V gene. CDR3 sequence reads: CASSLASGLGNTIYF. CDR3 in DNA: TGTGCCAGCAGCTTAGCCTCAGGGCTTGGAAACACCATATATTTT.

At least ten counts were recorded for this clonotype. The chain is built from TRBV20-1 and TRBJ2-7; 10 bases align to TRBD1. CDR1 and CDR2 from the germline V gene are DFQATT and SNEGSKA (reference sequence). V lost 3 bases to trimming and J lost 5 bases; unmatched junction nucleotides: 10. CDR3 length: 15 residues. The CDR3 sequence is CSASQRQGAKDEQYF. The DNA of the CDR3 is TGCAGTGCTAGTCAAAGACAGGGGGCGAAGGACGAGCAGTACTTC.

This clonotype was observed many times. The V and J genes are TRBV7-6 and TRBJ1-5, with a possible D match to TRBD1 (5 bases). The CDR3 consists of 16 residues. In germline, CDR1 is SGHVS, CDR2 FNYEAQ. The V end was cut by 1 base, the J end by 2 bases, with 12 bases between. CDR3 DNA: TGTGCCAGCAGCTTAGGGGGACGGGGCGGCAATCAGCCCCAGCATTTT. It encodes CASSLGGRGGNQPQHF.

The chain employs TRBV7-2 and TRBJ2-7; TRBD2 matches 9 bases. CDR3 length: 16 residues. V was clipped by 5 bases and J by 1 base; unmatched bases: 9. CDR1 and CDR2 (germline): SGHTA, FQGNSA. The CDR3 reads CASSQVGGGVSYEQYF. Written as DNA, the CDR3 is TGTGCCAGCAGCCAAGTTGGCGGGGGGGTTTCCTACGAGCAGTACTTC.

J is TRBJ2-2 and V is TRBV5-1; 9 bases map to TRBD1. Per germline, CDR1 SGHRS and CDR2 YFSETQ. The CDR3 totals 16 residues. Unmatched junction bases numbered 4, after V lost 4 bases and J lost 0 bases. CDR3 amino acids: CASSPDRGANTGELFF. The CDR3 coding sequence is TGCGCCAGCAGCCCAGACAGGGGGGCGAACACCGGGGAGCTGTTTTTT.

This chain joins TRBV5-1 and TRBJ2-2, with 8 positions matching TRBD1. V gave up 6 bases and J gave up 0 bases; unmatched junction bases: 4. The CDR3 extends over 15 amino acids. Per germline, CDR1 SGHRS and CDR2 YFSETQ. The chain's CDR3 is CASTYRGTNTGELFF. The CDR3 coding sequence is TGCGCCAGCACCTACAGGGGGACGAACACCGGGGAGCTGTTTTTT.

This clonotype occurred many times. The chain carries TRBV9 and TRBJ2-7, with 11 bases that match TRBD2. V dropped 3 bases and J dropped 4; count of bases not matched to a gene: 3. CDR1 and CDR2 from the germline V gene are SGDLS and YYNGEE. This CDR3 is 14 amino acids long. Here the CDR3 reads CASSASGGLYEQYF. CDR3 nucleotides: TGTGCCAGCAGCGCTAGCGGGGGGCTTTACGAGCAGTACTTC.

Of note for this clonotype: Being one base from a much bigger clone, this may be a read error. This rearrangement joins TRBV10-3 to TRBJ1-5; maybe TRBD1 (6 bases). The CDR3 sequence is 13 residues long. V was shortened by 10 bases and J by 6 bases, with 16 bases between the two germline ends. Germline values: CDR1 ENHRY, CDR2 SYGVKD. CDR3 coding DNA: TGTGCCAGCGGTCGACAGGCGGGTCAGCCCCAGCATTTT. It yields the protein CASGRQAGQPQHF.

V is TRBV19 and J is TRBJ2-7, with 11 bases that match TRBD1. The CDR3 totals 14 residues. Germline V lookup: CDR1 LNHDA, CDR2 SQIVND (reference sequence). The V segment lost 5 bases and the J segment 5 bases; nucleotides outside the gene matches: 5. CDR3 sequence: CASSWGQGDNEQYF. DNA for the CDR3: TGTGCCAGTAGTTGGGGACAGGGGGACAACGAGCAGTACTTC.

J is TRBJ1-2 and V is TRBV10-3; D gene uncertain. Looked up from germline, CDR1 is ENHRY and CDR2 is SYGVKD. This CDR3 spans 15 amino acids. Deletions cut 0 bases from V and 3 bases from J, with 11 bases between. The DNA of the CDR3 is TGTGCCATCAGTGAGTCATGGGGTACGGACTATGGCTACACCTTC. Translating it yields CAISESWGTDYGYTF.

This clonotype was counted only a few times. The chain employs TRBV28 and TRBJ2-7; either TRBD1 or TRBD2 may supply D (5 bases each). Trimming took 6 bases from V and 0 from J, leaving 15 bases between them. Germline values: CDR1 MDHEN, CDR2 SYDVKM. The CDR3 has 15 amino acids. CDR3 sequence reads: CASSPGRRASYEQYF. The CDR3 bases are TGTGCCAGCAGCCCGGGACGGAGAGCCTCCTACGAGCAGTACTTC. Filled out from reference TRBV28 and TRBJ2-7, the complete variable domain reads DVKVTQSSRYLVKRTGEKVFLECVQDMDHENMFWYRQDPGLGLRLIYFSYDVKMKEKGDIPEGYSVSREKKERFSLILESASTNQTSMYLCASSPGRRASYEQYFGPGTRLTVT.

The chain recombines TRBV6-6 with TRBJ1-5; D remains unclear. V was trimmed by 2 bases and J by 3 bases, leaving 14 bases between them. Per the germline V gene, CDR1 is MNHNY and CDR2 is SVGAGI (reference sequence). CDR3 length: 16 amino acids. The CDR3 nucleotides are TGTGCCAGCAGTTACCCCGTAGCCGAGGCCAATCAGCCCCAGCATTTT. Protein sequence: CASSYPVAEANQPQHF.

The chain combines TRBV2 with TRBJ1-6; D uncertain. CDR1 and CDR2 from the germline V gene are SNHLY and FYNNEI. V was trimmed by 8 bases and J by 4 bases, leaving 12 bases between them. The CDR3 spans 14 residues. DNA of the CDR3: TGTGCCAGCCCACGTACAGAATATAATTCACCCCTCCACTTT. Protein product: CASPRTEYNSPLHF. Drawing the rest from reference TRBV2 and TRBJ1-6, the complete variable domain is EPEVTQTPSHQVTQMGQEVILRCVPISNHLYFYWYRQILGQKVEFLVSFYNNEISEKSEIFDDQFSVERPDGSNFTLKIRSTKLEDSAMYFCASPRTEYNSPLHFGNGTRLTVT.

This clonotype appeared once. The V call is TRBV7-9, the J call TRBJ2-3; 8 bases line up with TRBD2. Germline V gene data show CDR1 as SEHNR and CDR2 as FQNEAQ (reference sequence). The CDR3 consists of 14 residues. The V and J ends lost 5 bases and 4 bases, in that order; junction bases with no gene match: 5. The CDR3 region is CASSPRGGPDTQYF. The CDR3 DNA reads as TGTGCCAGCAGCCCCCGGGGGGGCCCAGATACGCAGTATTTT.